This is a list of T cell receptor beta chains from one sample in a study of T cell repertoires in cytomegalovirus infection. One entry per CDR3 protein results from TCRdb running MiXCR on the reads. The data contain fewer than 850,000 distinct CDR3 sequences, almost 30% of them singletons. Their antigens remain unidentified. Specimen: cultured CD8+ T cells from PBMCs, collected from culture after CMV antigen stimulation. The receptors stem from a human donor in good health (CMV status not recorded). Some clones in this sample may be carry-over from other donors' samples. Each CDR3 is given with its conserved first and last residue. D genes are given only for firm matches. Clone sizes are given selectively: once, few, many, or a class where the clone is expanded.

j_call: TRBJ2-1
d_call: NA
clone_size: NA
cdr3_length: 12
v_call: TRBV6-5
cdr3_nt: TGTGCCAGCGGACCATTTTCAGTGGAGCAGTTCTTC
cdr3_aa: CASGPFSVEQFF

j_call: TRBJ1-1
d_call: TRBD1
clone_size: NA
cdr3_length: 17
v_call: TRBV2
cdr3_nt: TGTGCCAGCAGCCACAGGGACAGGGGGAAAAGGAACACTGAAGCTTTCTTT
cdr3_aa: CASSHRDRGKRNTEAFF

j_call: TRBJ2-5
d_call: NA
clone_size: many
cdr3_length: 14
v_call: TRBV7-9
cdr3_nt: TGTGCCAGCAGTTCGGGACAATTCCAAGAGACCCAGTACTTC
cdr3_aa: CASSSGQFQETQYF

j_call: TRBJ2-3
d_call: TRBD2
clone_size: many
cdr3_length: 15
v_call: TRBV11-2
cdr3_nt: TGTGCCAGCAGCTACCGCGGGGGGAACACAGATACGCAGTATTTT
cdr3_aa: CASSYRGGNTDTQYF

j_call: TRBJ1-5
d_call: NA
clone_size: many
cdr3_length: 16
v_call: TRBV12-3/TRBV12-4
cdr3_nt: TGTGCCAGCAGTCCAGAGGTAGGGAATGGCAATCAGCCCCAGCATTTT
cdr3_aa: CASSPEVGNGNQPQHF

j_call: TRBJ2-2
d_call: NA
clone_size: NA
cdr3_length: 16
v_call: TRBV20-1
cdr3_nt: TGCAGTGCATGGGGCCCAGGGATTAAGTACACCGGGGAGCTGTTTTTT
cdr3_aa: CSAWGPGIKYTGELFF

j_call: TRBJ2-1
d_call: NA
clone_size: many
cdr3_length: 20
v_call: TRBV6-1
cdr3_nt: TGTGCCAGCAGTGAATACTCCAACCCCGACGCGGGAAGCTCCTACAATGAGCAGTTCTTC
cdr3_aa: CASSEYSNPDAGSSYNEQFF

j_call: TRBJ2-2
d_call: TRBD1
clone_size: few
cdr3_length: 16
v_call: TRBV5-4
cdr3_nt: TGTGCCAGCAGCCCGCGGACAGGGTTTGGTGCCGGGGAGCTGTTTTTT
cdr3_aa: CASSPRTGFGAGELFF

j_call: TRBJ2-1
d_call: NA
clone_size: NA
cdr3_length: 15
v_call: TRBV10-3
cdr3_nt: TGTGCCATCAGAGGACAGTACCAAATCGCCAATGAGCAGTTCTTC
cdr3_aa: CAIRGQYQIANEQFF

j_call: TRBJ1-1
d_call: TRBD1
clone_size: few
cdr3_length: 15
v_call: TRBV7-6
cdr3_nt: TGTGCCAGCAGCCTTTCTTCAGGGGGCGCTTTCCAAGCTTTCTTT
cdr3_aa: CASSLSSGGAFQAFF

j_call: TRBJ2-7
d_call: TRBD2
clone_size: NA
cdr3_length: 15
v_call: TRBV20-1
cdr3_nt: TGCAGTGCTACCGGGCTAGCGGGGAACTCCTACGAGCAGTACTTC
cdr3_aa: CSATGLAGNSYEQYF

j_call: TRBJ1-6
d_call: TRBD1
clone_size: many
cdr3_length: 17
v_call: TRBV15
cdr3_nt: TGTGCCACCAGCAGAGATCGTTGGGACAGGGCTAATTCACCCCTCCACTTT
cdr3_aa: CATSRDRWDRANSPLHF

j_call: TRBJ2-2
d_call: NA
clone_size: NA
cdr3_length: 17
v_call: TRBV4-1
cdr3_nt: TGCGCCAGCAGCCAAGATGATGCAACAGGTGGGACCGGGGAGCTGTTTTTT
cdr3_aa: CASSQDDATGGTGELFF

j_call: TRBJ2-1
d_call: TRBD1
clone_size: NA
cdr3_length: 16
v_call: TRBV7-8
cdr3_nt: TGTGCCAGCAGCGCCTACACCCGGGACAGGGTTACTGAGCAGTTCTTC
cdr3_aa: CASSAYTRDRVTEQFF

j_call: TRBJ2-3
d_call: NA
clone_size: NA
cdr3_length: 14
v_call: TRBV5-6
cdr3_nt: TGTGCCAGCAGCTTGGACGGCCTAAGAGATACGCAGTATTTT
cdr3_aa: CASSLDGLRDTQYF

j_call: TRBJ1-5
d_call: NA
clone_size: few
cdr3_length: 18
v_call: TRBV15
cdr3_nt: TGTGCCACCAGCAGAGATGGGGGGGGGGACCTACCCAATCAGCCCCAGCATTTT
cdr3_aa: CATSRDGGGDLPNQPQHF

j_call: TRBJ1-5
d_call: NA
clone_size: NA
cdr3_length: 15
v_call: TRBV15
cdr3_nt: TGTGCCACCAGCAGAGATGGGGGGGGCAAACAGCCCCAGCATTTT
cdr3_aa: CATSRDGGGKQPQHF

j_call: TRBJ2-1
d_call: TRBD2
clone_size: NA
cdr3_length: 19
v_call: TRBV27
cdr3_nt: TGTGCCAGCCAAGGTATAGCGGGGGTCCCATGGGGTCTATACAATGAGCAGTTCTTC
cdr3_aa: CASQGIAGVPWGLYNEQFF

j_call: TRBJ2-2
d_call: TRBD2
clone_size: many
cdr3_length: 16
v_call: TRBV7-8
cdr3_nt: TGTGCCAGCAGCTCTCGACTAGCGGCGAACACCGGGGAGCTGTTTTTT
cdr3_aa: CASSSRLAANTGELFF

j_call: TRBJ1-2
d_call: TRBD1
clone_size: NA
cdr3_length: 15
v_call: TRBV12-5
cdr3_nt: TGTGCTAGTGGTTTGGGCGACAGGGGTAACTATGGCTACACCTTC
cdr3_aa: CASGLGDRGNYGYTF

j_call: TRBJ1-6
d_call: NA
clone_size: many
cdr3_length: 13
v_call: TRBV6-2/TRBV6-3
cdr3_nt: TGTGCCAGCAGGGACTCCTATAATTCACCCCTCCACTTT
cdr3_aa: CASRDSYNSPLHF

j_call: TRBJ1-2
d_call: NA
clone_size: NA
cdr3_length: 15
v_call: TRBV6-5
cdr3_nt: TGTGCCAGCACCGTGGGGGGCGAAGCTAACTATGGCTACACCTTC
cdr3_aa: CASTVGGEANYGYTF

j_call: TRBJ1-1
d_call: NA
clone_size: NA
cdr3_length: 15
v_call: TRBV7-6
cdr3_nt: TGTGCCAGCAGCCCCGCGAGGGTATTGAACACTGAAGCTTTCTTT
cdr3_aa: CASSPARVLNTEAFF

j_call: TRBJ2-7
d_call: TRBD1
clone_size: few
cdr3_length: 13
v_call: TRBV10-1
cdr3_nt: TGCGCCAGCTCCGGGACAGCGGTCTACGAGCAGTACTTC
cdr3_aa: CASSGTAVYEQYF

j_call: TRBJ2-1
d_call: TRBD2
clone_size: NA
cdr3_length: 14
v_call: TRBV27
cdr3_nt: TGTGCCAGCAGTATTAGCGGGGGGGCCGTTGAGCAGTTCTTC
cdr3_aa: CASSISGGAVEQFF

j_call: TRBJ1-5
d_call: TRBD1
clone_size: NA
cdr3_length: 16
v_call: TRBV6-1
cdr3_nt: TGTGCCAGCAGCGACAGGGTGGCGTCTAGCAATCAGCCCCAGCATTTT
cdr3_aa: CASSDRVASSNQPQHF

j_call: TRBJ2-1
d_call: NA
clone_size: few
cdr3_length: 12
v_call: TRBV6-1
cdr3_nt: TGTGCCAGCAGGCCTAGGGCCGCTGAGCAGTTCTTC
cdr3_aa: CASRPRAAEQFF

j_call: TRBJ2-1
d_call: TRBD2
clone_size: NA
cdr3_length: 18
v_call: TRBV7-8
cdr3_nt: TGTGCCAGCAGCTTACCTAGGACTAGCGGGGGGGGCAACAATGAGCAGTTCTTC
cdr3_aa: CASSLPRTSGGGNNEQFF

j_call: TRBJ1-5
d_call: NA
clone_size: NA
cdr3_length: 14
v_call: TRBV6-5
cdr3_nt: TGTGCCAGCAGAAAGGGGGTCGGCAATCAGCCCCAGCATTTT
cdr3_aa: CASRKGVGNQPQHF

j_call: TRBJ2-4
d_call: NA
clone_size: few
cdr3_length: 16
v_call: TRBV7-9
cdr3_nt: TGTGCCAGCAGCTTAGTACTAGGGGACACCAAAAACATTCAGTACTTC
cdr3_aa: CASSLVLGDTKNIQYF

j_call: TRBJ1-1
d_call: NA
clone_size: NA
cdr3_length: 15
v_call: TRBV6-6
cdr3_nt: TGTGCCAGCAGCGACCTGTTTCAGGGAGGCACTGAAGCTTTCTTT
cdr3_aa: CASSDLFQGGTEAFF

j_call: TRBJ1-1
d_call: NA
clone_size: few
cdr3_length: 14
v_call: TRBV7-9
cdr3_nt: TGTGCCAGCAGCGACGTCAGGGTTCGCACTGAAGCTTTCTTT
cdr3_aa: CASSDVRVRTEAFF

j_call: TRBJ1-2
d_call: TRBD1
clone_size: NA
cdr3_length: 19
v_call: TRBV20-1
cdr3_nt: TGCAGTGCTAGAGGTCGCCAGAGGACAGGGGGCGCGGGATACTATGGCTACACCTTC
cdr3_aa: CSARGRQRTGGAGYYGYTF

j_call: TRBJ2-3
d_call: TRBD1
clone_size: few
cdr3_length: 15
v_call: TRBV7-9
cdr3_nt: TGTGCCATACGCAGGGACAGGGGGTCGGCAGATACGCAGTATTTT
cdr3_aa: CAIRRDRGSADTQYF

j_call: TRBJ1-4
d_call: NA
clone_size: NA
cdr3_length: 18
v_call: TRBV7-6
cdr3_nt: TGTGCCAGCAGCTTAGGGTGGCAGCGAGTAGCAACTAATGAAAAACTGTTTTTT
cdr3_aa: CASSLGWQRVATNEKLFF

j_call: TRBJ2-3
d_call: NA
clone_size: few
cdr3_length: 14
v_call: TRBV7-9
cdr3_nt: TGTGCCAGCAGCTCCACAATAGCTGCAGATACGCAGTATTTT
cdr3_aa: CASSSTIAADTQYF

j_call: TRBJ2-1
d_call: TRBD2
clone_size: NA
cdr3_length: 13
v_call: TRBV20-1
cdr3_nt: TGCAGTGCTACAAGCGGGGGGAACGGTGAGCAGTTCTTC
cdr3_aa: CSATSGGNGEQFF

j_call: TRBJ2-1
d_call: TRBD2
clone_size: once
cdr3_length: 15
v_call: TRBV29-1
cdr3_nt: TGCAGCGTTGATTCGGCCGGGGGGGTATACAATGAGCAGTTCTTC
cdr3_aa: CSVDSAGGVYNEQFF

j_call: TRBJ1-1
d_call: NA
clone_size: NA
cdr3_length: 13
v_call: TRBV6-6
cdr3_nt: TGTGCCAGCAGTTCTACCGACAGAGGTGAAGCTTTCTTT
cdr3_aa: CASSSTDRGEAFF

j_call: TRBJ2-1
d_call: NA
clone_size: NA
cdr3_length: 10
v_call: TRBV2
cdr3_nt: TGTGTAATCGTTTCGAATGAGCAGTTCTTC
cdr3_aa: CVIVSNEQFF

j_call: TRBJ2-1
d_call: TRBD2
clone_size: NA
cdr3_length: 17
v_call: TRBV5-1
cdr3_nt: TGCGCCAGCAGCGTGTCGTCGGGACTAGCGGGGGTCAATGAGCAGTTCTTC
cdr3_aa: CASSVSSGLAGVNEQFF

j_call: TRBJ2-1
d_call: TRBD2
clone_size: NA
cdr3_length: 15
v_call: TRBV15
cdr3_nt: TGTGCCACCAGCAGACTAGCGGGTGACTACAATGAGCAGTTCTTC
cdr3_aa: CATSRLAGDYNEQFF

j_call: TRBJ1-1
d_call: TRBD1
clone_size: few
cdr3_length: 16
v_call: TRBV19
cdr3_nt: TGTGCCAGTAGTCTCCCCTACAGGGGATTGAACACTGAAGCTTTCTTT
cdr3_aa: CASSLPYRGLNTEAFF

j_call: TRBJ2-3
d_call: NA
clone_size: few
cdr3_length: 17
v_call: TRBV7-8
cdr3_nt: TGTGCCAGCAGCCCTAGCTATTGGGACCCTAGCACAGATACGCAGTATTTT
cdr3_aa: CASSPSYWDPSTDTQYF

j_call: TRBJ2-5
d_call: TRBD2
clone_size: NA
cdr3_length: 16
v_call: TRBV7-2
cdr3_nt: TGTGCCAGCAGCTTGAGCGGGGGGTGGGTCCAAGAGACCCAGTACTTC
cdr3_aa: CASSLSGGWVQETQYF

j_call: TRBJ1-2
d_call: NA
clone_size: NA
cdr3_length: 16
v_call: TRBV2
cdr3_nt: TGTGCCAGCAGTGAAGCCTCGGGACATCCACCTTATGACTACACCTTC
cdr3_aa: CASSEASGHPPYDYTF

j_call: TRBJ2-1
d_call: NA
clone_size: NA
cdr3_length: 14
v_call: TRBV4-1
cdr3_nt: TGCGCCAGCAGCCCCCGACAGGAAAACAATGAGCAGTTCTTC
cdr3_aa: CASSPRQENNEQFF

j_call: TRBJ2-7
d_call: TRBD1
clone_size: NA
cdr3_length: 16
v_call: TRBV2
cdr3_nt: TGTGCCAGCAGTGAAGCTCGAGACAGGGAGTCCTACGAGCAGTACTTC
cdr3_aa: CASSEARDRESYEQYF

j_call: TRBJ1-6
d_call: NA
clone_size: NA
cdr3_length: 13
v_call: TRBV4-3
cdr3_nt: TGCGCCAGCAGCCAAGATTTGGGCAATCCCGACCACTTT
cdr3_aa: CASSQDLGNPDHF

j_call: TRBJ2-7
d_call: TRBD1
clone_size: few
cdr3_length: 16
v_call: TRBV7-9
cdr3_nt: TGTGCCAGCAGCTCCCCGACAGGGGCTTCTCCCTACGAGCAGTACTTC
cdr3_aa: CASSSPTGASPYEQYF

j_call: TRBJ2-1
d_call: TRBD2
clone_size: NA
cdr3_length: 13
v_call: TRBV20-1
cdr3_nt: TGCAGTGGGCTAGCGGGGGCGTACAATGAGCAGTTCTTC
cdr3_aa: CSGLAGAYNEQFF

j_call: TRBJ1-4
d_call: NA
clone_size: few
cdr3_length: 14
v_call: TRBV19
cdr3_nt: TGTGCCACCCGGCAGATTCCAACTAATGAAAAACTGTTTTTT
cdr3_aa: CATRQIPTNEKLFF

j_call: TRBJ2-1
d_call: TRBD2
clone_size: NA
cdr3_length: 14
v_call: TRBV15
cdr3_nt: TGTGCCACCAGCTTAGGACCAGGGAGGGATGAGCAGTTCTTC
cdr3_aa: CATSLGPGRDEQFF

j_call: TRBJ2-1
d_call: TRBD2
clone_size: NA
cdr3_length: 16
v_call: TRBV27
cdr3_nt: TGTGCCAGCAGTTCACCGGGACTAGCGTATAACAATGATCAGTTCTTC
cdr3_aa: CASSSPGLAYNNDQFF

j_call: TRBJ2-3
d_call: NA
clone_size: few
cdr3_length: 14
v_call: TRBV6-1
cdr3_nt: TGTGCCAGCAGTGAATTTCAGGGCGCGGATACGCAGTATTTT
cdr3_aa: CASSEFQGADTQYF

j_call: TRBJ2-3
d_call: TRBD2
clone_size: NA
cdr3_length: 16
v_call: TRBV2
cdr3_nt: TGTGCCAGCAGCCCCTTGATGCGGGGGGGTACAGATACGCAGTATTTT
cdr3_aa: CASSPLMRGGTDTQYF

j_call: TRBJ2-4
d_call: TRBD1
clone_size: once
cdr3_length: 16
v_call: TRBV19
cdr3_nt: TGTGCCAGTAGTCCGACAGGGGTGCTAGCCAAAAACATTCAGTACTTC
cdr3_aa: CASSPTGVLAKNIQYF

j_call: TRBJ2-7
d_call: NA
clone_size: few
cdr3_length: 12
v_call: TRBV5-1
cdr3_nt: TGTGCCAGCAGTTCGACAACCTACGAGCAGTACTTC
cdr3_aa: CASSSTTYEQYF

j_call: TRBJ2-6
d_call: NA
clone_size: few
cdr3_length: 15
v_call: TRBV6-2/TRBV6-3
cdr3_nt: TGTGCCAGCAGTTACGTCGGGAGCGGGGCCAACGTCCTGACTTTC
cdr3_aa: CASSYVGSGANVLTF